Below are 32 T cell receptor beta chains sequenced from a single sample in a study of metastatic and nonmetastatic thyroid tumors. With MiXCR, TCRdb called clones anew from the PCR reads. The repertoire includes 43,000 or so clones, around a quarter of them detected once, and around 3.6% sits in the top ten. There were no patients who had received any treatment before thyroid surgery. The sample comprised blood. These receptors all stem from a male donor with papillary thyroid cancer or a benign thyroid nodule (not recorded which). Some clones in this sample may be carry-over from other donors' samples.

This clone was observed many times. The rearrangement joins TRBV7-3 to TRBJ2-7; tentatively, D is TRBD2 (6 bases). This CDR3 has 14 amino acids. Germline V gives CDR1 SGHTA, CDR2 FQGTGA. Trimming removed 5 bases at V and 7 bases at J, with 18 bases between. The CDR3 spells CASSPGGSLREQYF. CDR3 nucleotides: TGTGCCAGCAGCCCAGGAGGGAGTCTCCGAGAGCAGTACTTC.

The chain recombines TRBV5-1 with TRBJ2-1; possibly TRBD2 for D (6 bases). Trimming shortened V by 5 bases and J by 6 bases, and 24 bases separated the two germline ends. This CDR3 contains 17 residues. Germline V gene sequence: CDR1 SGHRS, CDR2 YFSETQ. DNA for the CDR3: TGCGCCAGCAGGCGGAGGACGGGACTTAGTATGGGCAATGAGCAGTTCTTC. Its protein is CASRRRTGLSMGNEQFF.

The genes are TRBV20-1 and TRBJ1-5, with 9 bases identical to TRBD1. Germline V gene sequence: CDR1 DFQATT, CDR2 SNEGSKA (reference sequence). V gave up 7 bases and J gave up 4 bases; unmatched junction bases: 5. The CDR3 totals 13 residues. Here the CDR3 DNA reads TGCAGTGTTAGGGACAGGGAGAATCAGCCCCAGCATTTT. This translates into CSVRDRENQPQHF.

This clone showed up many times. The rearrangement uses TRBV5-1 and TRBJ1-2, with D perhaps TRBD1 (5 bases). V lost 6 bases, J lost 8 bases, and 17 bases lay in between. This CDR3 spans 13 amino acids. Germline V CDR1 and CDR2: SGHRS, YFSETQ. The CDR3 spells CASTRGGLGGYTF. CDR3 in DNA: TGCGCCAGCACCCGCGGGGGTCTTGGGGGCTACACCTTC.

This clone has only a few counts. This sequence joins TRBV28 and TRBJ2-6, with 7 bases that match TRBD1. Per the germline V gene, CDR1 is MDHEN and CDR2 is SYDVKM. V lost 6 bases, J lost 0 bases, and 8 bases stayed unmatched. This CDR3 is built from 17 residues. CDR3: CASSPSRDSSGANVLTF. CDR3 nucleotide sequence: TGTGCCAGCAGCCCGTCCCGGGACAGCTCTGGGGCCAACGTCCTGACTTTC.

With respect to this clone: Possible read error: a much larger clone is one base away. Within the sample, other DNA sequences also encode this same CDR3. The CDR3 coding sequence is TGCGCCAGCAGCTTGGACGTAGGGACGGGCACAGATACGCAGTATTTT. Protein product: CASSLDVGTGTDTQYF. The V call is TRBV5-1, the J call TRBJ2-3, with D perhaps given as TRBD1 or TRBD2 (5 bases each). The V end lost 0 bases, the J end lost 1 base, and 12 bases lay between the germline ends. The CDR3 consists of 16 residues. Looked up from germline, CDR1 is SGHRS and CDR2 is YFSETQ.

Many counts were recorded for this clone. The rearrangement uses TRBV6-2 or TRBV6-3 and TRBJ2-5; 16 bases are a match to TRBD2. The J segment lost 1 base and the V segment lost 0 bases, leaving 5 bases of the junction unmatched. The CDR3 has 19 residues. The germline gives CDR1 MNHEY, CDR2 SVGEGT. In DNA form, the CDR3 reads TGTGCCAGCAGTTACTCCCCGGGACTAGCGGGAGGGTCCCAAGAGACCCAGTACTTC. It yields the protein CASSYSPGLAGGSQETQYF.

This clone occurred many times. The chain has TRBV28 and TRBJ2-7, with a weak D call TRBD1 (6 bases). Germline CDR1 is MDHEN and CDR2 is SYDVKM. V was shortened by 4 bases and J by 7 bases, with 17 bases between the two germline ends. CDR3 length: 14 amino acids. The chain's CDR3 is CASSSPDSVKEQYF. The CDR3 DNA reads TGTGCCAGCAGTTCCCCGGACAGTGTCAAGGAGCAGTACTTC.

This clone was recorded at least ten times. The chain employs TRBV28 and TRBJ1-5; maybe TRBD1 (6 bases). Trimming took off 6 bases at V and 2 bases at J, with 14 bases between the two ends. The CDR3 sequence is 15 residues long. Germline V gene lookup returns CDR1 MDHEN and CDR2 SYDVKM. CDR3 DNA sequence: TGTGCCAGCAGGAGGGGGGGGGGCCGCAATCAGCCCCAGCATTTT. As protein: CASRRGGGRNQPQHF.

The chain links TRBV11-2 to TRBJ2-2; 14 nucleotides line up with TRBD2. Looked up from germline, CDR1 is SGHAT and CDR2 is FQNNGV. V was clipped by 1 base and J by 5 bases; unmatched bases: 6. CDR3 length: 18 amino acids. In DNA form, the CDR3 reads TGTGCCAGCAGCTTAGTCGGACTAGCGGGAGGAAAAACCGGGGAGCTGTTTTTT. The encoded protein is CASSLVGLAGGKTGELFF.

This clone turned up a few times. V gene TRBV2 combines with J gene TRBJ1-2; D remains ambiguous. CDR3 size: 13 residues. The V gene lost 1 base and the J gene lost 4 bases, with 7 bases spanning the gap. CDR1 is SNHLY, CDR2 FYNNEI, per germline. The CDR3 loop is CASSEVQVYGYTF. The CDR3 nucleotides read TGTGCCAGCAGTGAAGTCCAGGTCTATGGCTACACCTTC.

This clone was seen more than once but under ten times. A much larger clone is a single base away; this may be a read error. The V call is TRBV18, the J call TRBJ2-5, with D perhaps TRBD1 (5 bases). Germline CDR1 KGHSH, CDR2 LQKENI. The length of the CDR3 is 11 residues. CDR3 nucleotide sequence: TGTGTCAGCGCCGACAGAACCCCTCAGTACTTC. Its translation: CVSADRTPQYF.

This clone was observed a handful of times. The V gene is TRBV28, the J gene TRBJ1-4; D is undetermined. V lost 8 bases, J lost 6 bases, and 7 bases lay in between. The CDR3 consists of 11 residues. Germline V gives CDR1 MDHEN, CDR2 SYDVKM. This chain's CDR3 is CASETDEKLFF. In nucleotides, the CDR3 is TGTGCCAGCGAGACCGATGAAAAACTGTTTTTT. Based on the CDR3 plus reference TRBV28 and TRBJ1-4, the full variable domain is DVKVTQSSRYLVKRTGEKVFLECVQDMDHENMFWYRQDPGLGLRLIYFSYDVKMKEKGDIPEGYSVSREKKERFSLILESASTNQTSMYLCASETDEKLFFGSGTQLSVL.

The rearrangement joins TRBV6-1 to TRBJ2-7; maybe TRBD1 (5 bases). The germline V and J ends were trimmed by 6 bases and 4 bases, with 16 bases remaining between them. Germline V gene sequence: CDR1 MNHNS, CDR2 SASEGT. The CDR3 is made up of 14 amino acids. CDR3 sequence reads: CASSRPGCSYEQYF. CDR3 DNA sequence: TGTGCCAGCAGCCGCCCAGGGTGCAGTTACGAGCAGTACTTC.

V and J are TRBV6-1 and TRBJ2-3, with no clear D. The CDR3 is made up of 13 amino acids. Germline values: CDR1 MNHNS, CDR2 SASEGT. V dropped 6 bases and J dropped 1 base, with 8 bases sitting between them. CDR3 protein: CASSQVGTDTQYF. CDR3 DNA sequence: TGTGCCAGCAGCCAGGTGGGCACAGATACGCAGTATTTT.

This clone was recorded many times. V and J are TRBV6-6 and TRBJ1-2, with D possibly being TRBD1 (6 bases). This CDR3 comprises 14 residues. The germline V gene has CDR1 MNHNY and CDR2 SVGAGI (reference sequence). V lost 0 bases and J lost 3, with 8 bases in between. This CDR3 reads CASSYSPGDYGYTF. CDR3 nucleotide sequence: TGTGCCAGCAGTTACTCGCCAGGGGACTATGGCTACACCTTC.

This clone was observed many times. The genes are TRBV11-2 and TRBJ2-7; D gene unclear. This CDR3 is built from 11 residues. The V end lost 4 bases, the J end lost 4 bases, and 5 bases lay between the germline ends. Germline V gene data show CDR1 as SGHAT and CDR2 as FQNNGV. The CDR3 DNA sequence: TGTGCCAGCAGCTACGGGTACGAGCAGTACTTC. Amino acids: CASSYGYEQYF.

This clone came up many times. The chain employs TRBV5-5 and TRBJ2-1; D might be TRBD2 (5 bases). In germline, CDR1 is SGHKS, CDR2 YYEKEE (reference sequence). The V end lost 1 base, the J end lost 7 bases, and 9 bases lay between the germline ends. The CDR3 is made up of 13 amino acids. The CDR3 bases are TGTGCCAGCAGCTTGTTACTAGATAATGAGCAGTTCTTC. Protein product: CASSLLLDNEQFF. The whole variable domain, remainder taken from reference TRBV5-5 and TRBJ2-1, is DAGVTQSPTHLIKTRGQQVTLRCSPISGHKSVSWYQQVLGQGPQFIFQYYEKEERGRGNFPDRFSARQFPNYSSELNVNALLLGDSALYLCASSLLLDNEQFFGPGTRLTVL.

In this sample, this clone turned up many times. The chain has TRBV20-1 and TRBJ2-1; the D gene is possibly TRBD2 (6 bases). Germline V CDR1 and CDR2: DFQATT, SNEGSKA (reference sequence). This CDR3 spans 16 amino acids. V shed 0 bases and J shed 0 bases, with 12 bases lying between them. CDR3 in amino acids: CSARDPLASSYNEQFF. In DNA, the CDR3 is TGCAGTGCTAGAGACCCACTAGCAAGCTCCTACAATGAGCAGTTCTTC.

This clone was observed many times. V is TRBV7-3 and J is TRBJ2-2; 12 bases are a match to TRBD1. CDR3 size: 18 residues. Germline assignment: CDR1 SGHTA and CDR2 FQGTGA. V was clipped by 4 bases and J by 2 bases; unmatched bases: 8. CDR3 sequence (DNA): TGTGCCAGCAGCTCAGGGACAGGGGGCGGAAGCAACACCGGGGAGCTGTTTTTT. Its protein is CASSSGTGGGSNTGELFF.

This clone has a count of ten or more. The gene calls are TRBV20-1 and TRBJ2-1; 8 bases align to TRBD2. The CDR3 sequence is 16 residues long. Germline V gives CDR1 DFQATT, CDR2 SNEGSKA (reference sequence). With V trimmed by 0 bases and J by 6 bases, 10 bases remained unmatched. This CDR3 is CSARDPGLGWSNEQFF. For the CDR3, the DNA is TGCAGTGCTAGAGATCCGGGACTAGGTTGGTCCAATGAGCAGTTCTTC.

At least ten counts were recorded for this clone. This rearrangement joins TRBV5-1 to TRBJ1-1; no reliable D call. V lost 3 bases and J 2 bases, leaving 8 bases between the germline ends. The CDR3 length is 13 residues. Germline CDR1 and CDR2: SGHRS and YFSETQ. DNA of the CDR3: TGCGCCAGCAGCTCCAACATAAACACTGAAGCTTTCTTT. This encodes CASSSNINTEAFF.

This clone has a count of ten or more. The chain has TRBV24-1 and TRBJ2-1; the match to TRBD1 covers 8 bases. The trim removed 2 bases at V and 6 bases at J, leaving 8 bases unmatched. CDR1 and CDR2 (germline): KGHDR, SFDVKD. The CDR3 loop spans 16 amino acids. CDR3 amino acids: CATSDSWTGLINEQFF. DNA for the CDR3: TGTGCCACCAGTGATTCGTGGACAGGGCTAATCAATGAGCAGTTCTTC.

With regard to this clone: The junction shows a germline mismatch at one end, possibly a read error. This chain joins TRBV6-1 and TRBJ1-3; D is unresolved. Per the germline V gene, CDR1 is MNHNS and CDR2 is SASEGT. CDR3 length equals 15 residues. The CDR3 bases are TGTGCCAGCAGTTTCGGCCAGGCCTCTGTAAACACCATATATTTT. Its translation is CASSFGQASVNTIYF.

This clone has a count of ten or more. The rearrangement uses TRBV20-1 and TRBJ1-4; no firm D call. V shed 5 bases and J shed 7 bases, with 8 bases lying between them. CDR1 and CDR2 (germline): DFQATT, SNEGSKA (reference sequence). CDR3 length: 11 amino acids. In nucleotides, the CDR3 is TGCAGTGCTTGGTTCGTTGAAAAACTGTTTTTT. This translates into CSAWFVEKLFF.

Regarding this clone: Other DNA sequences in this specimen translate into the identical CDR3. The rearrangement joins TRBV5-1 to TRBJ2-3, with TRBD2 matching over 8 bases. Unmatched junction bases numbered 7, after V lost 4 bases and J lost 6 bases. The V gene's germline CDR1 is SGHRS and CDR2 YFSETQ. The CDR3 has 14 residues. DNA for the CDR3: TGCGCCAGCAGCGGTGGACTAGCTGCTGATACGCAGTATTTT. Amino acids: CASSGGLAADTQYF.

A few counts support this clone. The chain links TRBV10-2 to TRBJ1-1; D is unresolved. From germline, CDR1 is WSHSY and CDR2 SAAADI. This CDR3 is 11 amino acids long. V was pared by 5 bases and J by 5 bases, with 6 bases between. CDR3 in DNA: TGCGCCAGCAGTCACAGTACTGAAGCTTTCTTT. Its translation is CASSHSTEAFF.

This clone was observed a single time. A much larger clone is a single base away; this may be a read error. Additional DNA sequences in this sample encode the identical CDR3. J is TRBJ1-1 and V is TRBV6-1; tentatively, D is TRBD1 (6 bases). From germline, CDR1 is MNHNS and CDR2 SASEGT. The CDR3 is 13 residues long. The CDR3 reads CASSEGQPGEAFF. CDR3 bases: TGTGCCAGTAGTGAAGGACAGCCGGGAGAGGCTTTCTTT.

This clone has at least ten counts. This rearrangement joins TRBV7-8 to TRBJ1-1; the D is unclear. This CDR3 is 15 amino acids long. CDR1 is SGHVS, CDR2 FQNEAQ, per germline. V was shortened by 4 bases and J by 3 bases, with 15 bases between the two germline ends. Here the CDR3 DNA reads TGTGCCAGCAGCTCAGGTGGGGTTTCAGACACTGAAGCTTTCTTT. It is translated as CASSSGGVSDTEAFF. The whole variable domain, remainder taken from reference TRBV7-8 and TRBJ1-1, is GAGVSQSPRYKVAKRGQDVALRCDPISGHVSLFWYQQALGQGPEFLTYFQNEAQLDKSGLPSDRFFAERPEGSVSTLKIQRTQQEDSAVYLCASSSGGVSDTEAFFGQGTRLTVV.

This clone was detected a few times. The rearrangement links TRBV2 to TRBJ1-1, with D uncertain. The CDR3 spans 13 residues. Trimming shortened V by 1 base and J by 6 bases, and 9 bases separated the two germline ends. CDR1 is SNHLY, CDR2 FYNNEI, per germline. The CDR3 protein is CASSEVRSPEAFF. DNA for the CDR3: TGTGCCAGCAGTGAAGTTAGATCCCCTGAAGCTTTCTTT.

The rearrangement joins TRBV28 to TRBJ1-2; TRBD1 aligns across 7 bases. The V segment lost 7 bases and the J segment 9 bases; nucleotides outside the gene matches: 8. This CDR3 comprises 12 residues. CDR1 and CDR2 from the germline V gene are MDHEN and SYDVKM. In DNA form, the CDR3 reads TGTGCCAGCACCGGAGACAGGGCCAGCTACACCTTC. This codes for CASTGDRASYTF.

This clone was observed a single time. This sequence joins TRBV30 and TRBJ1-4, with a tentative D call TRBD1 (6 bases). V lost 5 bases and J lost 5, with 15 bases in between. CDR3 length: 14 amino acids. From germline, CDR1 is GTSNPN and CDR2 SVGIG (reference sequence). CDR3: CAWEGAGGNEKLFF. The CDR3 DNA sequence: TGTGCCTGGGAAGGGGCTGGGGGCAATGAAAAACTGTTTTTT.